The T cell receptor (beta chain) under discussion was sequenced for a study of CD8 T cells in ankylosing spondylitis. V was clipped by 4 bases and J by 1 base, with 10 bases between them. The germline V gene has CDR1 SGDLS and CDR2 YYNGEE. The CDR3 has 14 amino acids. Regarding the study as a whole: Significant enrichment of disease-linked clones was reportedly seen in matched ankylosing spondylitis synovial fluid. Ankylosing spondylitis blood appeared to carry a characteristic TCR beta motif of roughly eight highly homologous variants.

Quantitative 5'-RACE with molecular barcodes was used to make the TCR beta libraries. MiXCR, applied by TCRdb to the 5' RACE reads, yields one record per CDR3 protein. This table holds more than 10,000 distinct CDR3 sequences, under 3.5% found once. This clonotype has ten or more counts. No antigen is known for it. The rearrangement joins TRBV9 to TRBJ2-3; D remains ambiguous. This TCR was recovered from a male donor with ankylosing spondylitis or in good health (not recorded which). The specimen was blood, either unsorted or a sorted T cell fraction (not recorded which). The DNA of the CDR3 is TGTGCCAGCAGCTTTCAGGTCGGCACAGATACGCAGTATTTT. Its translation: CASSFQVGTDTQYF.